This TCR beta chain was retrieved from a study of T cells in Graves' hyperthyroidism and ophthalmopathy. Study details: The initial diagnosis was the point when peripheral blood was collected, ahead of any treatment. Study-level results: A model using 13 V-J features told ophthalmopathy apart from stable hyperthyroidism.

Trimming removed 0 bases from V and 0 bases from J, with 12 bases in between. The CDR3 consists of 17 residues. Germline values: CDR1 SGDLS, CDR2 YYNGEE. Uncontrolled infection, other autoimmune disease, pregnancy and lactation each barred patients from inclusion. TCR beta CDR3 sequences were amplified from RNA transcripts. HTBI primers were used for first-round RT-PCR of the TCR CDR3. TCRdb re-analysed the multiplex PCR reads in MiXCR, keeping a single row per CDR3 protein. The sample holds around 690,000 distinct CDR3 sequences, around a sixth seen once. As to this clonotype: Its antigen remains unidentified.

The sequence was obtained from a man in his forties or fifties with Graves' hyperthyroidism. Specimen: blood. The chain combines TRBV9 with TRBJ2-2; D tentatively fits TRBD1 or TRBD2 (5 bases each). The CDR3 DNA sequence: TGTGCCAGCAGCGTAGCTCCGGGGCTCCCGAACACCGGGGAGCTGTTTTTT. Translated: CASSVAPGLPNTGELFF. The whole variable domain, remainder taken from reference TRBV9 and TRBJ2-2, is DSGVTQTPKHLITATGQRVTLRCSPRSGDLSVYWYQQSLDQGLQFLIQYYNGEERAKGNILERFSAQQFPDLHSELNLSSLELGDSALYFCASSVAPGLPNTGELFFGEGSRLTVL.